What follows describes a single TCR beta chain. The data were produced by immunoSEQ multiplex PCR, yet TCRdb's version contains in-frame clones alone and is incomplete. The data contain about 23,000 clones, over 60% of them singletons. The sample originates from a study of STAT5B mutations in CD4+ large granular lymphocyte leukemia. Germline V gene data show CDR1 as SGHVS and CDR2 as FQNEAQ. Germline trimming cut 5 bases from V and 2 bases from J; bases unmatched to any gene: 8. This CDR3 is built from 15 residues. This sequence originates from a human donor in good health. The chain employs TRBV7-8 and TRBJ1-1; TRBD1 matches at 7 bases. The material sequenced was CD4+ T cells from blood buffy coats. The CDR3, as DNA: TGTGCCAGCAGCCGATGGACAGGAAAAAACACTGAAGCTTTCTTT. Its protein product is CASSRWTGKNTEAFF.